This TCR beta chain was identified in a study of CD8 T cells in Susac syndrome. The germline gives CDR1 SGHTA, CDR2 FQGNSA. The V end lost 5 bases, the J end lost 5 bases, and 12 bases lay between the germline ends. CDR3 size: 13 residues. Random hexamers served to reverse transcribe roughly 0.45 to 1 ug RNA. TCRdb ran MiXCR on the immunoSEQ multiplex PCR reads and lists one entry per CDR3 protein. The sample contains 150,000 or so distinct CDR3 sequences, around 94% of which appear only once. Sequencing targeted TCR beta in T cells from blood (CD8+ and CD4+). The CD8+ and CD4+ T cells were isolated magnetically using a negative isolation approach, whereas the TEMRA cells were enriched by FACS.

The clonotype comes from a human donor in good health. Sequenced input: CD4+ T cells from PBMCs. The chain combines TRBV7-2 with TRBJ2-5, with D perhaps being TRBD1 or TRBD2 (6 bases each). The CDR3 loop reads CASSARGAETQYF. The CDR3 DNA is TGTGCCAGCAGCGCTAGGGGGGCGGAGACCCAGTACTTC.